Listed below are T cell receptor beta chains from one sample, sequenced in a study of blood T cell repertoires in COVID-19. The data were produced by immunoSEQ multiplex PCR, yet TCRdb's version contains in-frame clones alone and is incomplete. Seen here are 150,000 to 200,000 clones, about 88% observed once, and the top ten hold less than 3.5%. Source material: peripheral blood. Receptor source: a woman under 40 with active or convalescent COVID-19. CDR3s include the opening cysteine and the closing phenylalanine or tryptophan. The D gene is left open where the match is weak. For some rows the clone size is stated as once, few or many, or as a class when expanded; others skip it.

CDR3 protein | CDR3 DNA | clone size | D gene | J gene | V gene
CASSLWEAQETQYF | TGTGCCAGCAGCCTTTGGGAGGCGCAAGAGACCCAGTACTTC | once | - | TRBJ2-5 | TRBV7-9
CASSRDYNSPLHF | TGTGCCAGCAGCAGGGACTATAATTCACCCCTCCACTTT | once | - | TRBJ1-6 | TRBV25-1
CSVGNRDTEAFF | TGCAGCGTCGGAAACAGGGACACTGAAGCTTTCTTT | - | - | TRBJ1-1 | TRBV29-1
CASHRTGGGNTGELFF | TGTGCCAGCCATAGGACAGGGGGAGGAAACACCGGGGAGCTGTTTTTT | - | TRBD1 | TRBJ2-2 | TRBV7-9
CASRSTGSRGGYTF | TGTGCCAGCAGAAGCACAGGGTCCAGGGGGGGCTACACCTTC | - | TRBD1 | TRBJ1-2 | TRBV6-5
CASSKEDRRYGYTF | TGCGCCAGCAGCAAGGAGGATAGGCGCTATGGCTACACCTTC | - | - | TRBJ1-2 | TRBV5-1
CASSLRTGTTDTQYF | TGTGCCAGCAGTCTTAGGACAGGGACCACAGATACGCAGTATTTT | - | TRBD1 | TRBJ2-3 | TRBV28
CSDLQGMNTEAFF | TGCAGCGATCTACAGGGGATGAACACTGAAGCTTTCTTT | - | TRBD1 | TRBJ1-1 | TRBV29-1
CATSDLTSGAYNEQFF | TGTGCCACCAGTGATTTGACTAGCGGAGCATACAATGAGCAGTTCTTC | - | TRBD2 | TRBJ2-1 | TRBV24-1
CASSVEAGGYTEAFF | TGTGCCAGCAGCGTAGAGGCAGGGGGTTACACTGAAGCTTTCTTT | - | TRBD1 | TRBJ1-1 | TRBV9
CASSQNGVGYTF | TGTGCCAGCAGCCAGAACGGGGTGGGCTACACCTTC | once | - | TRBJ1-2 | TRBV6-5
CASSLGTQGANVLTF | TGTGCCAGCAGCTTAGGGACCCAGGGCGCCAACGTCCTGACTTTC | - | - | TRBJ2-6 | TRBV7-9
CASNPQGSSPLHF | TGTGCCAGCAATCCACAGGGTAGCTCACCCCTCCACTTT | - | - | TRBJ1-6 | TRBV2